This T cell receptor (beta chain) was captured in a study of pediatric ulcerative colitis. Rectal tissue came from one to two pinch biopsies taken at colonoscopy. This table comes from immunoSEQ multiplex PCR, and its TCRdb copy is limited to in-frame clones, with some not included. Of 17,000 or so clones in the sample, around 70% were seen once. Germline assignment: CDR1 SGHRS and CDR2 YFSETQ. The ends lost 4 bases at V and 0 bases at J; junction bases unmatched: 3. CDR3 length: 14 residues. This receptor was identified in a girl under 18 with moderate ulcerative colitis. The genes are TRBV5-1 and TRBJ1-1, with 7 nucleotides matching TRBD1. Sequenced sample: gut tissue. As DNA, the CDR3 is TGCGCCAGCAGCCCGGACAGGATGAACACTGAAGCTTTCTTT. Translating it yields CASSPDRMNTEAFF.